The sequence of this T cell receptor (beta chain) was determined in a study of blood T cell repertoires in COVID-19. Study background: Collection of acute and convalescent COVID-19 samples took place in the United States, Italy and Spain. PBMCs, B-cell-depleted T cells, or T cells were the source of the cDNA or gDNA that made up the material.

Original analysis: Cell counts per sample came from amplifying reference gene primers. The protocol was immunoSEQ multiplex PCR, while the TCRdb copy is restricted to in-frame clones and leaves out a portion. The D gene and trimming were derived from the DNA, and the V and J assignments and clone size from that table. The table includes around 98,000 clones, approximately 84% detected once. Trimming took 5 bases from V and 7 from J; bases not matched to a gene: 5. The CDR3 extends over 15 amino acids. The germline CDR1 and CDR2 sequences are SGHNT and YENEEA. The chain joins TRBV11-3 to TRBJ1-6; TRBD1 aligns across 10 bases. This TCR derives from a woman aged 55-70 years with acute or convalescent COVID-19. The sample consisted of peripheral blood. The CDR3 nucleotides are TGTGCCAGCAGCGACAGGGGGCGATCCAATTCACCCCTCCACTTT. Its protein product is CASSDRGRSNSPLHF.